This T cell receptor (beta chain) emerged from a study of blood T cell repertoires in COVID-19. On the study more broadly: Italy, Spain and the United States were the sources of the convalescent and acute COVID-19 samples. PBMCs, B-cell-depleted T cells, or T cells were the source of the cDNA or gDNA that made up the material.

Assay used: immunoSEQ multiplex PCR; TCRdb lists only in-frame clones, some missing. This sample has roughly 120,000 clones, with around 87% found just once. This clone was observed a single time. The specimen sequenced was peripheral blood. The sequence derives from a woman aged 70-85 years with acute or convalescent COVID-19.

CDR3 DNA: TGTGCCAGCAGCCTAGCCCTACAGGGTAACTATGGCTACACCTTC. It is translated as CASSLALQGNYGYTF. The chain employs TRBV3-1 (or the pseudogene TRBV3-2) and TRBJ1-2, with D possibly TRBD1 on 6 matching bases. V was clipped by 4 bases and J by 1 base, with 13 bases between them. The CDR3 is 15 residues long. CDR1 and CDR2 (germline): LGHDT, YNNKEL (reference sequence).